The clone carrying this TCR beta chain has just a few counts. This sample is part of a study of cytomegalovirus exposure and HLA in healthy donors. Study-level background: Assignment to the Caucasian-associated ancestry cluster applied to over 70% of the approximately 400 genotyped donors.

Germline loops: CDR1 SGDLS, CDR2 YYNGEE. CDR3 length: 17 amino acids. With V trimmed by 4 bases and J by 7 bases, 14 bases remained unmatched. The PCR was carried out with 60 Vbeta primers and 13 Jbeta primers. Using immunoSEQ multiplex PCR, the repertoire was profiled, and TCRdb retains in-frame clones only, with some absent. The table has 130,000 to 150,000 clones, around 9.6% seen once. Sequenced sample: PBMCs. The TCR originated in a male donor in good health and CMV-seronegative. The chain uses TRBV9 and TRBJ2-3; TRBD2 matches 11 bases. The CDR3 region is CASSPPGYSGGANTQYF. The CDR3 DNA follows: TGTGCCAGCAGCCCCCCAGGATATAGCGGGGGGGCCAATACGCAGTATTTT.